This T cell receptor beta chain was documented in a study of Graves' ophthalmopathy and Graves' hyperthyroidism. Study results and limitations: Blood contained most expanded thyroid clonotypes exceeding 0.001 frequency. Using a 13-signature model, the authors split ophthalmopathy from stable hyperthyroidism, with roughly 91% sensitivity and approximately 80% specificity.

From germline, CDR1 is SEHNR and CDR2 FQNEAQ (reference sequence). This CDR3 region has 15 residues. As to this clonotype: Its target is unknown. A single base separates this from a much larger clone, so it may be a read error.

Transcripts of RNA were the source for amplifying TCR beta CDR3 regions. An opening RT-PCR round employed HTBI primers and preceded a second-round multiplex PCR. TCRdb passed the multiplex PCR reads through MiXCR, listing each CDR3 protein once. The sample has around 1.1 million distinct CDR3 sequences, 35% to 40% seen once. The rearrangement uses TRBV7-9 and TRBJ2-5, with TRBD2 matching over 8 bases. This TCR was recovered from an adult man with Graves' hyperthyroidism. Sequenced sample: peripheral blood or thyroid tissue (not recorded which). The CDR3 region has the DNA TGTGCCGGCAGCTCCCGTAGCGGGATCCAAGAGACCCAGTACTTC. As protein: CAGSSRSGIQETQYF.